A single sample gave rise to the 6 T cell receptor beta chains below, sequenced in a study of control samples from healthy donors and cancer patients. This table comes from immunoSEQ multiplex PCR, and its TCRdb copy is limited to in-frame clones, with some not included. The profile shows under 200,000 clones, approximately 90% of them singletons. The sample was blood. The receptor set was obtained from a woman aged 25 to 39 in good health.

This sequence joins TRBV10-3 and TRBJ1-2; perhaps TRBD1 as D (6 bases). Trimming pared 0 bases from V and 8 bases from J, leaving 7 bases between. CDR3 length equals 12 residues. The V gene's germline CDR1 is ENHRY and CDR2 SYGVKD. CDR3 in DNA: TGTGCCATCAGTGAGTCAGGGGGAGGCTACACCTTC. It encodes CAISESGGGYTF.

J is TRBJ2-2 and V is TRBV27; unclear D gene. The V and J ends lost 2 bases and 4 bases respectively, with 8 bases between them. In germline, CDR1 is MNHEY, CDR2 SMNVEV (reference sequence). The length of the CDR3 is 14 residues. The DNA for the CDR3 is TGTGCCAGCAGTTTAATGGTCGGCACCGGGGAGCTGTTTTTT. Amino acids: CASSLMVGTGELFF.

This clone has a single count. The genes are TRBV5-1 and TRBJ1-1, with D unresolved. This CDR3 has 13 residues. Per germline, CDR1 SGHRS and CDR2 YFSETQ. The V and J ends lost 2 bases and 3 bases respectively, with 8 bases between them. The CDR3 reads CASSFLRDTEAFF. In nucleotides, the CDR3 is TGCGCCAGCAGCTTCCTGCGGGACACTGAAGCTTTCTTT.

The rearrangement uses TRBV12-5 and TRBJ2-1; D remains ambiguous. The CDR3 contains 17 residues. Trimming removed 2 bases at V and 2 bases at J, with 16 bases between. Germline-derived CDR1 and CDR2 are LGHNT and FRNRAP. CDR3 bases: TGTGCTAGTGGTTTGACGGTTGGCGCAATCCCCTACAATGAGCAGTTCTTC. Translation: CASGLTVGAIPYNEQFF.

The CDR3 DNA follows: TGTGCCAGCTCACCTTCCGGGGTAAGCTCTGGGGCCAACGTCCTGACTTTC. Protein: CASSPSGVSSGANVLTF. The J gene is TRBJ2-6, the V gene TRBV18, with D perhaps TRBD2 (5 bases). The V gene's germline CDR1 is KGHSH and CDR2 LQKENI. The length of the CDR3 is 17 residues. V lost 3 bases and J 0 bases, leaving 12 bases between the germline ends.

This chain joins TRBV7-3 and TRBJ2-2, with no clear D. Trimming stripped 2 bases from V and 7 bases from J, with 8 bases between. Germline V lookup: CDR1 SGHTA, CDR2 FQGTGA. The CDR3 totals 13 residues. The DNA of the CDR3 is TGTGCCAGCAGCTTACCCCCTCACGGGGAGCTGTTTTTT. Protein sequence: CASSLPPHGELFF.